This entry describes one TCR beta chain. The antigen is undetermined. The source of the sample is a study of PD-1 blockade in classical Hodgkin lymphoma. Findings and caveats of the study: Baseline TCR diversity was reportedly lower in newly diagnosed patients than healthy donors. Only CD4+ TCR diversity, not CD8+, had risen significantly by C4D1.

Exposure to brentuximab vedotin varied, and each patient had relapsed following autologous stem cell transplantation. Clones were read by immunoSEQ multiplex PCR, and TCRdb kept only the in-frame ones, dropping some. The sample includes some 25,000 clones, nearly 80% seen only once; the top ten take less than 7.5%. The CDR3 is 12 residues long. The V end lost 5 bases, the J end lost 11 bases, and 11 bases lay between the germline ends. CDR1 is SGHTS, CDR2 YDEGEE, per germline. The TCR originated in a human donor with classical Hodgkin lymphoma. This material consisted of peripheral blood mononuclear cells (PBMCs), taken at baseline. The chain uses TRBV5-8 and TRBJ1-6; perhaps TRBD1 as D (5 bases). This CDR3 reads CASSPGYPPLHF. For the CDR3, the DNA is TGTGCCAGCAGTCCAGGGTACCCACCCCTCCACTTT.